These 14 T cell receptor beta chains were all obtained from the same sample, sequenced in a study of technical replicates of blood from several donors. This table comes from immunoSEQ multiplex PCR, and its TCRdb copy is limited to in-frame clones, with some not included. The sample yields tens of thousands of clones, roughly 94% seen once. The sequencing input was T cells isolated from PBMCs. The receptors come from a human donor in good health.

The chain is built from TRBV25-1 and TRBJ2-1; 9 nucleotides match TRBD2. The V segment lost 1 base and the J segment 7 bases; nucleotides outside the gene matches: 5. The CDR3 length is 15 residues. From germline, CDR1 is MGHDK and CDR2 SYGVNS. The CDR3 is CASSESLAGRNEQFF. CDR3 sequence (DNA): TGTGCCAGCAGTGAATCCCTAGCGGGAAGGAATGAGCAGTTCTTC.

The V gene is TRBV7-3, the J gene TRBJ2-1; D possibly corresponds to TRBD1 (5 bases). V lost 1 base, J lost 0 bases, and 13 bases lay in between. CDR3 size: 17 residues. The germline gives CDR1 SGHTA, CDR2 FQGTGA. The CDR3 loop reads CASSLMGPGNSYNEQFF. CDR3 in DNA: TGTGCCAGCAGCTTAATGGGGCCGGGTAACTCCTACAATGAGCAGTTCTTC. Full variable domain (remainder filled in from reference TRBV7-3 and TRBJ2-1): GAGVSQTPSNKVTEKGKYVELRCDPISGHTALYWYRQSLGQGPEFLIYFQGTGAADDSGLPNDRFFAVRPEGSVSTLKIQRTERGDSAVYLCASSLMGPGNSYNEQFFGPGTRLTVL.

The J gene is TRBJ2-7, the V gene TRBV19, with D tentatively TRBD1 (5 bases). The length of the CDR3 is 11 residues. Germline V gene data show CDR1 as LNHDA and CDR2 as SQIVND (reference sequence). The V end was cut by 6 bases, the J end by 3 bases, with 6 bases between. The CDR3 region has the DNA TGTGCCAGTAGAGGGGACTACGAGCAGTACTTC. Translating it yields CASRGDYEQYF.

The V and J genes are TRBV28 and TRBJ2-7; 9 nucleotides line up with TRBD2. There are 13 residues in the CDR3. Germline CDR1 and CDR2: MDHEN and SYDVKM. V was clipped by 2 bases and J by 9 bases; unmatched bases: 5. The CDR3 is CASSLAGGISQYF. As DNA, the CDR3 is TGTGCCAGCAGTTTAGCGGGAGGGATATCGCAGTACTTC.

The chain employs TRBV19 and TRBJ1-2; unclear D gene. Germline-derived CDR1 and CDR2 are LNHDA and SQIVND (reference sequence). Between the trimmed V and J ends, which lost 3 bases and 10 bases, there was a span of 12 bases. The CDR3 runs 12 residues. As DNA, the CDR3 is TGTGCCAGTAGTATGGGAGGGCGCGACTACACCTTC. This gives the protein CASSMGGRDYTF.

V gene TRBV7-9 combines with J gene TRBJ2-3; D may be TRBD1 (5 bases). Germline V lookup: CDR1 SEHNR, CDR2 FQNEAQ (reference sequence). This CDR3 spans 14 amino acids. V lost 1 base and J lost 5, with 10 bases in between. The DNA for the CDR3 is TGTGCCAGCAGCTTAGTCACAGGTAGAGATACGCAGTATTTT. Translating it yields CASSLVTGRDTQYF.

This rearrangement joins TRBV19 to TRBJ1-2; D remains unclear. V lost 1 base and J lost 6, with 18 bases in between. Looked up from germline, CDR1 is LNHDA and CDR2 is SQIVND (reference sequence). The CDR3 totals 16 residues. The CDR3 sequence: CASSIGLAREVDGYTF. The CDR3 DNA reads as TGTGCCAGTAGTATAGGCTTGGCAAGGGAGGTCGATGGCTACACCTTC.

The J gene is TRBJ2-1, the V gene TRBV7-3, with TRBD2 matching over 11 bases. Germline V gene data show CDR1 as SGHTA and CDR2 as FQGTGA. This CDR3 comprises 16 residues. Losses at the gene ends were 1 base for V and 6 bases for J; bases not matched to a gene: 5. The CDR3 bases are TGTGCCAGCAGCTTAATCGGAGGACTAGCGGGCAATGAGCAGTTCTTC. Translated, it gives CASSLIGGLAGNEQFF.

Points on this clone: An end of the junction differs from the germline gene, which may be a read error. The CDR3 DNA is TGTGCCAGTACCCCGACAGGGGGGTCCCCTTCCTTGGACTTC. Its protein product is CASTPTGGSPSLDF. The chain joins TRBV19 to TRBJ2-4; 9 nucleotides line up with TRBD1. The germline V gene has CDR1 LNHDA and CDR2 SQIVND (reference sequence). The CDR3 runs to 14 residues. Full variable domain (missing parts from reference TRBV19 and TRBJ2-4): DGGITQSPKYLFRKEGQNVTLSCEQNLNHDAMYWYRQDPGQGLRLIYYSQIVNDFQKGDIAEGYSVSREKKESFPLTVTSAQKNPTAFYLCASTPTGGSPSLDFGAGTRLSVL.

The chain recombines TRBV5-1 with TRBJ2-5, with a possible D match to TRBD1 (6 bases). From germline, CDR1 is SGHRS and CDR2 YFSETQ. Trimming took 0 bases from V and 5 from J, leaving 14 bases between them. This CDR3 is built from 15 residues. The CDR3 region is CASSLEGHPSETQYF. The CDR3 DNA follows: TGCGCCAGCAGCTTGGAGGGACACCCCTCGGAGACCCAGTACTTC. The full variable domain, rest sourced from reference TRBV5-1 and TRBJ2-5, is KAGVTQTPRYLIKTRGQQVTLSCSPISGHRSVSWYQQTPGQGLQFLFEYFSETQRNKGNFPGRFSGRQFSNSRSEMNVSTLELGDSALYLCASSLEGHPSETQYFGPGTRLLVL.

J is TRBJ1-1 and V is TRBV9; no clear D. This CDR3 has 14 amino acids. V dropped 4 bases and J dropped 1 base, with 11 bases sitting between them. Germline CDR1 is SGDLS and CDR2 is YYNGEE. The CDR3 DNA is TGTGCCAGCAGCTTCTCAGGAGGGAACACTGAAGCTTTCTTT. Protein sequence: CASSFSGGNTEAFF.

This clone has just one count. The V call is TRBV6-5, the J call TRBJ2-2; D possibly corresponds to TRBD2 (6 bases). Germline V CDR1 and CDR2: MNHEY, SVGAGI. The CDR3 has 14 amino acids. V was cut by 0 bases and J by 4 bases, with 6 bases left in between. The CDR3: CASSYSRGTGELFF. The CDR3 coding sequence is TGTGCCAGCAGTTACTCGCGGGGCACCGGGGAGCTGTTTTTT.

V usage is TRBV14 and J usage is TRBJ1-1, with D uncertain. Trimming removed 6 bases from V and 1 base from J, with 12 bases in between. Germline V lookup: CDR1 SGHDN, CDR2 FVKESK. This CDR3 region has 14 residues. The DNA for the CDR3 is TGTGCCAGCAGGCTTGGCCCAGGGAACACTGAAGCTTTCTTT. This sequence encodes CASRLGPGNTEAFF.

This rearrangement joins TRBV28 to TRBJ2-3, with a weak D call TRBD1 (6 bases). Trimming took off 5 bases at V and 2 bases at J, with 17 bases between the two ends. The germline V gene encodes CDR1 MDHEN and CDR2 SYDVKM. This CDR3 has 16 residues. This CDR3 is CASSPPDRLITDTQYF. CDR3 DNA: TGTGCCAGCAGTCCCCCGGACAGACTTATCACAGATACGCAGTATTTT.